This TCR beta chain came from a study of blood T cell repertoires in COVID-19. Background on the study: Some COVID-19 samples were acute and others convalescent; all came from the United States, Italy and Spain. From T cells, B-cell-depleted T cells, or PBMCs came the material, which was cDNA or gDNA.

Germline V gene data show CDR1 as LNHDA and CDR2 as SQIVND (reference sequence). The CDR3 loop spans 15 amino acids. With V trimmed by 7 bases and J by 3 bases, 11 bases remained unmatched. Per the original data handling: For nucleated cells, counts were estimated from reference gene primer amplification. Clones were sequenced by immunoSEQ multiplex PCR, and TCRdb holds only the in-frame ones, with some missing. V and J calls and clone size are copied from that table; D and trimming were computed from the DNA. Altogether 90,000 to 130,000 clones are present, approximately 90% being singletons, with the ten largest covering around 3%.

The receptor's source is a woman aged 50 to 65 with acute or convalescent COVID-19. The V gene is TRBV19, the J gene TRBJ2-7; 8 bases are shared with TRBD2. The sequenced sample consisted of peripheral blood. CDR3: CASTSRAGGNYEQYF. CDR3 coding DNA: TGTGCCAGTACAAGTAGGGCGGGGGGAAACTACGAGCAGTACTTC.